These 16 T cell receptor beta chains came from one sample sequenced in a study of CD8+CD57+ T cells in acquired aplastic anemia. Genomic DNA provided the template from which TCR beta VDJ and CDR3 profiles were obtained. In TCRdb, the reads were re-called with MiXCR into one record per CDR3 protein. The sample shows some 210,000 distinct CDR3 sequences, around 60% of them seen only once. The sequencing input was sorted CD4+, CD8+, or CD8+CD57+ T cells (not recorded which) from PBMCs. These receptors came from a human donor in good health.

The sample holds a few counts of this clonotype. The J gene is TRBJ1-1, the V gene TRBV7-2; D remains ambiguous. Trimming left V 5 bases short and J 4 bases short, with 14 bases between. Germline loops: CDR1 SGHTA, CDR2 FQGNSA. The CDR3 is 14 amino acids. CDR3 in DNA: TGTGCCAGCAGCACTCGAATTGGGGTCACTGAAGCTTTCTTT. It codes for CASSTRIGVTEAFF.

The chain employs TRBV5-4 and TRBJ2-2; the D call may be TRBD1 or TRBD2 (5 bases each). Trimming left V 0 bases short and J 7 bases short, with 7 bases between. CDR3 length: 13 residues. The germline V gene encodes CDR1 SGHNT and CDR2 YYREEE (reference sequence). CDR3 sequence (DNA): TGTGCCAGCAGCTTGGGGGACGTCGGGGAGCTGTTTTTT. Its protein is CASSLGDVGELFF.

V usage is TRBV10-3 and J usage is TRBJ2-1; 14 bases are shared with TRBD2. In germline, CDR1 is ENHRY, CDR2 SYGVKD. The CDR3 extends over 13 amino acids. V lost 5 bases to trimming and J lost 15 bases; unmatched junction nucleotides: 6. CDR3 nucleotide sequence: TGTGCCATCAGTCAGGGACTAGCGGGAGCCGCGTTCTTC. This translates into CAISQGLAGAAFF.

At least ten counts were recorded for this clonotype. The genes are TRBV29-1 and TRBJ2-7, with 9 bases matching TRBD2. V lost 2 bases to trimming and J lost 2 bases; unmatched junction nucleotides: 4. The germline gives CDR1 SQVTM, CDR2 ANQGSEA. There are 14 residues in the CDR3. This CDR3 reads CSVELASGAYEQYF. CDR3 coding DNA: TGCAGCGTTGAACTGGCTAGCGGGGCCTACGAGCAGTACTTC.

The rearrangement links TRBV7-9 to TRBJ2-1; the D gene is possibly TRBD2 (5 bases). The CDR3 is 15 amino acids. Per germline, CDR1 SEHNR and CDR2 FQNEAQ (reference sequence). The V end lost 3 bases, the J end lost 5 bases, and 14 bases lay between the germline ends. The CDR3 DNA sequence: TGTGCCAGCAGCTTCGAGGGAGACCCGAACAATGAGCAGTTCTTC. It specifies CASSFEGDPNNEQFF.

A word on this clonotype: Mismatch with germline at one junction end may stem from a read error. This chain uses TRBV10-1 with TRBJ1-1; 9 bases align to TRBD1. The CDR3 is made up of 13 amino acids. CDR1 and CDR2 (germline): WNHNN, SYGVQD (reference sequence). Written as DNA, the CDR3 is TGCGCCAGCCAGGGGACAGGGCCGCATGAAGCTTCCTTT. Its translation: CASQGTGPHEASF.

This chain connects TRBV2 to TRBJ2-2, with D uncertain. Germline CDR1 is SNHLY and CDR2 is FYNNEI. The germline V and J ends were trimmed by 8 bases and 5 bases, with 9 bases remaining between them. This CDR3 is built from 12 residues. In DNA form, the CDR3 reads TGTGCCAGCGGGTCCTTAACCGGGGAGCTGTTTTTT. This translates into CASGSLTGELFF.

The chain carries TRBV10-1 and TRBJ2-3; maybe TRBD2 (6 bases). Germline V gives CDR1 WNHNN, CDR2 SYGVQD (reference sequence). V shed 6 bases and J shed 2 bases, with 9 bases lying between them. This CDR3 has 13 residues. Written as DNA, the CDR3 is TGCGCCAGCAGGGGAGGAAACACAGATACGCAGTATTTT. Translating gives CASRGGNTDTQYF.

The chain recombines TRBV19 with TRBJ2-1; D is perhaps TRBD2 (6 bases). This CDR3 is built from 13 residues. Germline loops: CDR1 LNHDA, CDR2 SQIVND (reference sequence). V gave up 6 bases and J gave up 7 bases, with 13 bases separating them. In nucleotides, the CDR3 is TGTGCCAGTAGCAATCTTGGGGGGAATGAGCAGTTCTTC. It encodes CASSNLGGNEQFF.

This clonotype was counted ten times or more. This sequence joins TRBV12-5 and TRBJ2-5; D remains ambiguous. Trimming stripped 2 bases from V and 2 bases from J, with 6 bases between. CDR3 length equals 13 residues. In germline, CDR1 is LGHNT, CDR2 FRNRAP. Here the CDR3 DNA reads TGTGCTAGTGGTTTGCGCATACAAGAGACCCAGTACTTC. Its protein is CASGLRIQETQYF.

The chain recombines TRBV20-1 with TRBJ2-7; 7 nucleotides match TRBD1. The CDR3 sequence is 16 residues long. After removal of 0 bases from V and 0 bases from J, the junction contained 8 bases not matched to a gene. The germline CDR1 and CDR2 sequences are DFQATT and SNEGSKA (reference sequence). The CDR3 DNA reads TGCAGTGCTAGAGATTCACAGGGGACGAGCTCCTACGAGCAGTACTTC. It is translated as CSARDSQGTSSYEQYF.

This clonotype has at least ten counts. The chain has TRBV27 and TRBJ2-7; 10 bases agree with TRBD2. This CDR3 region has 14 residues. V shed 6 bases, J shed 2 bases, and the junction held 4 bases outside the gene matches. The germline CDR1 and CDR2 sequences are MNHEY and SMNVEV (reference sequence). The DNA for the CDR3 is TGTGCCAGCAGCACTAGCGGGGCGACCTACGAGCAGTACTTC. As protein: CASSTSGATYEQYF.

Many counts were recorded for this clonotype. The CDR3 region has the DNA TGTGCCAGCAGCTTAGAGGGGGTCCACGAGCAGTACTTC. Translated, it gives CASSLEGVHEQYF. V and J are TRBV7-9 and TRBJ2-7, with D tentatively TRBD1 (6 bases). The CDR3 loop spans 13 amino acids. Germline V lookup: CDR1 SEHNR, CDR2 FQNEAQ (reference sequence). The V gene lost 1 base and the J gene lost 5 bases, with 9 bases spanning the gap.

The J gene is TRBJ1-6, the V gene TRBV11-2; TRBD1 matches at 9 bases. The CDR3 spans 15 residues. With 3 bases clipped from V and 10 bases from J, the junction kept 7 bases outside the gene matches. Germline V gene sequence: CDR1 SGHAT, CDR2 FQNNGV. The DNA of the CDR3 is TGTGCCAGCAGCTTCGGACAGGGGTTGTACTCACCCCTCCACTTT. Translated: CASSFGQGLYSPLHF.

For the CDR3, the DNA is TGTGCCAGCTCACCTGGGACTAGGAAACTCCCTACCTCCTACGAGCAGTACTTC. It encodes CASSPGTRKLPTSYEQYF. The rearrangement uses TRBV18 and TRBJ2-7, with 8 positions matching TRBD2. V dropped 3 bases and J dropped 0; count of bases not matched to a gene: 13. The CDR3 sequence is 18 residues long. In germline, CDR1 is KGHSH, CDR2 LQKENI.

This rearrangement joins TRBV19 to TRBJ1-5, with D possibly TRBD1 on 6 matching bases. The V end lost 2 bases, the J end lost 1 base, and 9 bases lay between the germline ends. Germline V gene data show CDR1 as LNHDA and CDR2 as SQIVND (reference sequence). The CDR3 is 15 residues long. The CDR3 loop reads CASSIQGWSNQPQHF. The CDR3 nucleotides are TGTGCCAGTAGTATACAGGGGTGGAGCAATCAGCCCCAGCATTTT.